Sequencing of this TCR beta chain was carried out in a study of CD8 T cells in Susac syndrome. The sequenced target, TCR beta, came from blood CD8+ and CD4+ T cells. Healthy donors served as the controls. They were matched for age and sex. Negative isolation was used for CD8+ and CD4+ T cells and FACS enrichment for TEMRA cells. The RNA, roughly 0.5 to 1 ug, was put through reverse transcription using random hexamers. The amplification used immunoSEQ multiplex PCR on TCR beta CDR3; it spanned 54 Vbeta and 13 Jbeta. A single record per CDR3 protein comes from TCRdb applying MiXCR to the immunoSEQ multiplex PCR reads. The table shows 95,000 to 150,000 distinct CDR3 sequences, with around 94% occurring only once. The CDR3 covers 16 residues. V lost 4 bases and J lost 8; bases outside the gene matches: 9. The germline CDR1 and CDR2 sequences are SGHRS and YFSETQ.

This clonotype originated in a human donor in good health. The chain joins TRBV5-1 to TRBJ2-1, with 13 bases that match TRBD2. Sequencing input: CD4+ T cells from PBMCs. CDR3 DNA sequence: TGCGCCAGCAGCCCGAGGGGACTAGCGGGATTGGATGAGCAGTTCTTC. Its translation: CASSPRGLAGLDEQFF.